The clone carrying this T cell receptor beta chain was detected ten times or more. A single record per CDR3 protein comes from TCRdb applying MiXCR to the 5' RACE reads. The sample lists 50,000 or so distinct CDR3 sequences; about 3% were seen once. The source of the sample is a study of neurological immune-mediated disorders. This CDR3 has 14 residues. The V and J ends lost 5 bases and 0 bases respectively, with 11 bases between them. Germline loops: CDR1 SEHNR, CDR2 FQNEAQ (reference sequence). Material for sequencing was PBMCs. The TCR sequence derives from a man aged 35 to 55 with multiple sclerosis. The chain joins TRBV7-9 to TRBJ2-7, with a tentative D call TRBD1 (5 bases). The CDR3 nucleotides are TGTGCCAGCAGCGGCCGACAGAGCTCCTACGAGCAGTACTTC. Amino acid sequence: CASSGRQSSYEQYF. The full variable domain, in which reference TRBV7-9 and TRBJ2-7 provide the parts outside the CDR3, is DTGVSQNPRHKITKRGQNVTFRCDPISEHNRLYWYRQTLGQGPEFLTYFQNEAQLEKSRLLSDRFSAERPKGSFSTLEIQRTEQGDSAMYLCASSGRQSSYEQYFGPGTRLTVT.